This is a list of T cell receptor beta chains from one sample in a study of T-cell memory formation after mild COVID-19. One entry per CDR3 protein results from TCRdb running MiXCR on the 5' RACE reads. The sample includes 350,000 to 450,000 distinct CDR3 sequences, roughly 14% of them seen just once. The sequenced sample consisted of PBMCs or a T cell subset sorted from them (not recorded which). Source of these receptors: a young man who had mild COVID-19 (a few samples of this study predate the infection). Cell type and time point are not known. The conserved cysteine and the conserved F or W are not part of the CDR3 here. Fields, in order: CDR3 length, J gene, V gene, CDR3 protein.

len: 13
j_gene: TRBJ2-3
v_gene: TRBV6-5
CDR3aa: AIALAGDRTDTQY

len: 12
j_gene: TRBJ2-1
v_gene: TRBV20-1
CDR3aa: SAEAPSSYNEQF

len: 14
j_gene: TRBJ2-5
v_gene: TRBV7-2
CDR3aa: ASSLFSGISGETQY

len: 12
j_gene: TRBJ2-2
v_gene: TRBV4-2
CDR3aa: ASSQALNTGELF

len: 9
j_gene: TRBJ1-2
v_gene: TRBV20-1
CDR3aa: SANEQGSYT

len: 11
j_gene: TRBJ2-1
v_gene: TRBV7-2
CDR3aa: ASSIRYYNEQF

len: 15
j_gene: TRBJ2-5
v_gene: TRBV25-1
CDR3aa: ASSGPPGTEHQETQY

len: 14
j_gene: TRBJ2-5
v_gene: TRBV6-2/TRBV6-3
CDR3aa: ASLTAAIGGQETQY

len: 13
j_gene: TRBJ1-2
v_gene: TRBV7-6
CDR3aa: ASSSGTGGIYGYT

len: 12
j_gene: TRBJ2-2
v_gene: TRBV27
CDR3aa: ASSLSWGGGELF

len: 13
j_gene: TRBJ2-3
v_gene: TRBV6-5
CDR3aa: ASSYGGTSTDTQY

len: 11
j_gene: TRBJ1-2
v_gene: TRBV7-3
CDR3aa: ASSGEGGYGYT

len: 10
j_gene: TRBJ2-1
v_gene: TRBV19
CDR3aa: ASSSGGSEQF

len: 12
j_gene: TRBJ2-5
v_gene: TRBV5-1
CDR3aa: ASSRGQGEETQY

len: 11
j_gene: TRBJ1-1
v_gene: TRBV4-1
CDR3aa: ASSRRTETEAF

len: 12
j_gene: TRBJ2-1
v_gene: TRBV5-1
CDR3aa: ASSFGQGEDEQF

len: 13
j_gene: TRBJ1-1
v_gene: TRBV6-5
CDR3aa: ASRRQGAVSTEAF

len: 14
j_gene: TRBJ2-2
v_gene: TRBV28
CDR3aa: ASTSAGATNTGELF

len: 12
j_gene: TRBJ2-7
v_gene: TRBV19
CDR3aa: ASSRGGRGYEQY

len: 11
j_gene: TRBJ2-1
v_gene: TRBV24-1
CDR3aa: ATSDGSYNEQF

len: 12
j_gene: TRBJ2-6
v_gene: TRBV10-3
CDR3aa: AISVGSGANVLT

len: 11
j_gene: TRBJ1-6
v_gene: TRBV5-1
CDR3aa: ASSLKGDSPLH

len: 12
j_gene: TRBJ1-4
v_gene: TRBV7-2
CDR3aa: ASSPRGENEKLF

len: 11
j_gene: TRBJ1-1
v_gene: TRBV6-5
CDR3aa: ASSYSGKTEAF

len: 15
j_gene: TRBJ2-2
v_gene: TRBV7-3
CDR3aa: ASSLMSRGHNTGELF

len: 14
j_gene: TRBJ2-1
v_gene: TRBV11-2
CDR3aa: ASSLEWGLGFDEQF

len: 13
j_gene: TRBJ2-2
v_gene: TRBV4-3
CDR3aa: ASSPGQGQAGELF

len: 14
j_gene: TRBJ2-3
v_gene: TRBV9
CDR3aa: ASSPRLEGWGNTQY

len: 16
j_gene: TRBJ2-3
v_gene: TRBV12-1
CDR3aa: ASSPTVAGGPGTDTQY

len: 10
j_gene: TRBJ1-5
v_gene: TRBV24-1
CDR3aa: ATSDYGQPQH

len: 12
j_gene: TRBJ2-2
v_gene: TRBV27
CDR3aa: ASRTAGGAGELF

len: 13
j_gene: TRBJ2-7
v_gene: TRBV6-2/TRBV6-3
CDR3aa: ASSYFEGGSYEQY

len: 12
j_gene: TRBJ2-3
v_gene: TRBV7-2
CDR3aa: ASSFVGGLDTQY

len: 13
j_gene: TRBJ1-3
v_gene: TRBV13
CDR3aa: ASSSRHISGNTIY

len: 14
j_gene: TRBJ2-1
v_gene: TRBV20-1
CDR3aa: SARDSLSPRRNEQF

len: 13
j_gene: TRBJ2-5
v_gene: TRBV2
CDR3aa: ATTLDSGGAKTQY

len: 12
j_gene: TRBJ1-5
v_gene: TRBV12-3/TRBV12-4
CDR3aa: ASSWGQSNQPQH